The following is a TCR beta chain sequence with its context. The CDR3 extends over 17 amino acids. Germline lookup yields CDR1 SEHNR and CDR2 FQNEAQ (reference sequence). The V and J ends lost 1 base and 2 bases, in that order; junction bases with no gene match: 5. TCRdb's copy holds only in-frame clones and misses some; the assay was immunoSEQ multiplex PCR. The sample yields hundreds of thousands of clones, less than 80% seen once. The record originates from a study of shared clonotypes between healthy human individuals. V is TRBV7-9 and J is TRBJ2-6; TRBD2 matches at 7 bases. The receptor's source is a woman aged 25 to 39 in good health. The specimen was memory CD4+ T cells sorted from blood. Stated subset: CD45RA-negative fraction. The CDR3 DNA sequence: TGTGCCAGCAGCTTAGGTGGCGGGAGAGCTGGGGCCAACGTCCTGACTTTC. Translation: CASSLGGGRAGANVLTF.